This TCR beta chain stems from a study of cytomegalovirus exposure and HLA in healthy donors. Germline V gene lookup returns CDR1 WNHNN and CDR2 SYGVQD (reference sequence). The V and J ends lost 4 bases and 4 bases, in that order; junction bases with no gene match: 2. The CDR3 runs to 13 residues. 13 Jbeta primers and 60 Vbeta primers were used for the PCR. Profiling relied on immunoSEQ multiplex PCR, and the TCRdb table lists in-frame clones only, not all of them. The sample holds 130,000 to 150,000 clones, 72% seen once. In regard to this clone: Its antigen is as yet unknown.

Overall study results and limits: It is likely that the observed cluster of highly shared sequence variants was a sequencing artifact. According to the study, 160 or so TCR beta chains were cytomegalovirus-associated.

The chain couples TRBV10-1 to TRBJ2-7, with TRBD1 matching 9 bases. The sample was PBMCs. This receptor was obtained from a man in his forties in good health and CMV-seronegative. This CDR3 is CASSGDRVYEQYF. The CDR3 nucleotides are TGCGCCAGCAGTGGGGACAGGGTGTACGAGCAGTACTTC.